This entry describes one T cell receptor (beta chain). The sample comes from a study of shared clonotypes between healthy human individuals. All of the donors resided in Nashville, Tennessee, and each was a Caucasian adult. Unsorted PBMC DNA underwent sequencing on ten immunoSEQ deep assay plates. Original data processing: Filtering differed for immunoSEQ, which gave only junction sequences without quality scores. Clones were sequenced by immunoSEQ multiplex PCR, and TCRdb holds only the in-frame ones, with some missing. V and J calls and clone size are those listed in that table; D and trimming were worked out from the DNA. The sample holds more than 450,000 clones, approximately 85% seen once. The germline V gene has CDR1 MNHNY and CDR2 SVGAGI (reference sequence). The CDR3 runs 15 residues. The junction had 6 bases not matched to a gene; V was cut back by 2 bases and J by 5 bases.

This TCR derives from a woman between 35 and 50 years old in good health. Some clones in this sample may be carry-over from other donors' samples. The sequenced sample consisted of PBMCs. The chain is built from TRBV6-6 and TRBJ1-1; 9 nucleotides match TRBD1. The DNA of the CDR3 is TGTGCCAGCAGTTACCAGACAGGGGGAAGGACTGAAGCTTTCTTT. Protein sequence: CASSYQTGGRTEAFF.